This T cell receptor (beta chain) derives from a study of T cell responses to AZD1222 COVID-19 vaccine. Broader study findings: Just six AZD1222 recipients were seropositive at baseline.

Germline CDR1 and CDR2: MDHEN and SYDVKM. V was clipped by 8 bases and J by 0 bases, with 15 bases between them. There are 15 residues in the CDR3. Points on this clone: Its target is not known.

TCRdb's copy holds only in-frame clones and misses some; the assay was immunoSEQ multiplex PCR. The sample gives approximately 170,000 clones, roughly 94% of which show up once; under 6% is in the top ten. Whether given at about 4 or about 12 weeks, second doses were pooled. The V call is TRBV28, the J call TRBJ2-3, with a possible D match to TRBD1 (6 bases). The specimen was peripheral blood, collected 28 days after the second AZD1222 dose. The source of this sequence is an adult who received the AZD1222 COVID-19 vaccine. The DNA for the CDR3 is TGTGCCAGCGGGGGCGCGGTGGTTAGCACAGATACGCAGTATTTT. The encoded protein is CASGGAVVSTDTQYF.